Here is one T cell receptor (beta chain) with its context. Its antigen remains unknown. The data derive from a study of cytomegalovirus exposure and HLA in healthy donors. The primer mix had 60 Vbeta and 13 Jbeta primers. Some clones are missing from TCRdb's copy, which holds only in-frame ones; the method was immunoSEQ multiplex PCR. The data contain more than 95,000 clones, approximately 84% of them singletons. Trimming at V came to 4 bases and at J to 3 bases, leaving 2 bases not matched to a gene. The germline V gene encodes CDR1 MNHEY and CDR2 SVGAGI. CDR3 length: 14 amino acids. Study-level findings and limits: Available immune exposure information covered CMV serostatus only. About 87% or about 30% of the time was how often most TCR beta V segments were productive, according to an earlier analysis.

The gene calls are TRBV6-5 and TRBJ2-3; 9 bases fit TRBD1. Sequenced sample: PBMCs. The TCR sequence derives from a male donor in good health and CMV-seronegative. CDR3 sequence (DNA): TGTGCCAGCAGTTGGGGACAGGGAACAGATACGCAGTATTTT. The encoded protein is CASSWGQGTDTQYF.